The entry below gives a single TCR beta chain sequence along with its context. Its antigen is unidentified. The germline V and J ends were trimmed by 6 bases and 8 bases, with 16 bases remaining between them. The CDR3 is 12 residues long. From germline, CDR1 is GTSNPN and CDR2 SVGIG (reference sequence). The data derive from a study of T cell responses to AZD1222 COVID-19 vaccine. Study-level findings and limits: Spike as a whole was targeted by vaccine-associated CD4 TCRs, dominant at 160-218 and 743-854. Of the AZD1222 recipients, only six or seven were seropositive at baseline.

Measured with immunoSEQ multiplex PCR; TCRdb has only the in-frame clones, and not every one. Found here are some 170,000 clones, about 89% of them singletons; the top ten hold 1.5% to 2%. The study pooled second doses at about 4 or about 12 weeks. The sequence was obtained from an adult who received the AZD1222 COVID-19 vaccine. The starting material was peripheral blood, obtained 28 days after the second AZD1222 dose. The chain carries TRBV30 and TRBJ1-2, with D hard to call. CDR3 DNA: TGTGCCTGTAGTCGGGGTACTTTCGGCTACACCTTC. Translating gives CACSRGTFGYTF.